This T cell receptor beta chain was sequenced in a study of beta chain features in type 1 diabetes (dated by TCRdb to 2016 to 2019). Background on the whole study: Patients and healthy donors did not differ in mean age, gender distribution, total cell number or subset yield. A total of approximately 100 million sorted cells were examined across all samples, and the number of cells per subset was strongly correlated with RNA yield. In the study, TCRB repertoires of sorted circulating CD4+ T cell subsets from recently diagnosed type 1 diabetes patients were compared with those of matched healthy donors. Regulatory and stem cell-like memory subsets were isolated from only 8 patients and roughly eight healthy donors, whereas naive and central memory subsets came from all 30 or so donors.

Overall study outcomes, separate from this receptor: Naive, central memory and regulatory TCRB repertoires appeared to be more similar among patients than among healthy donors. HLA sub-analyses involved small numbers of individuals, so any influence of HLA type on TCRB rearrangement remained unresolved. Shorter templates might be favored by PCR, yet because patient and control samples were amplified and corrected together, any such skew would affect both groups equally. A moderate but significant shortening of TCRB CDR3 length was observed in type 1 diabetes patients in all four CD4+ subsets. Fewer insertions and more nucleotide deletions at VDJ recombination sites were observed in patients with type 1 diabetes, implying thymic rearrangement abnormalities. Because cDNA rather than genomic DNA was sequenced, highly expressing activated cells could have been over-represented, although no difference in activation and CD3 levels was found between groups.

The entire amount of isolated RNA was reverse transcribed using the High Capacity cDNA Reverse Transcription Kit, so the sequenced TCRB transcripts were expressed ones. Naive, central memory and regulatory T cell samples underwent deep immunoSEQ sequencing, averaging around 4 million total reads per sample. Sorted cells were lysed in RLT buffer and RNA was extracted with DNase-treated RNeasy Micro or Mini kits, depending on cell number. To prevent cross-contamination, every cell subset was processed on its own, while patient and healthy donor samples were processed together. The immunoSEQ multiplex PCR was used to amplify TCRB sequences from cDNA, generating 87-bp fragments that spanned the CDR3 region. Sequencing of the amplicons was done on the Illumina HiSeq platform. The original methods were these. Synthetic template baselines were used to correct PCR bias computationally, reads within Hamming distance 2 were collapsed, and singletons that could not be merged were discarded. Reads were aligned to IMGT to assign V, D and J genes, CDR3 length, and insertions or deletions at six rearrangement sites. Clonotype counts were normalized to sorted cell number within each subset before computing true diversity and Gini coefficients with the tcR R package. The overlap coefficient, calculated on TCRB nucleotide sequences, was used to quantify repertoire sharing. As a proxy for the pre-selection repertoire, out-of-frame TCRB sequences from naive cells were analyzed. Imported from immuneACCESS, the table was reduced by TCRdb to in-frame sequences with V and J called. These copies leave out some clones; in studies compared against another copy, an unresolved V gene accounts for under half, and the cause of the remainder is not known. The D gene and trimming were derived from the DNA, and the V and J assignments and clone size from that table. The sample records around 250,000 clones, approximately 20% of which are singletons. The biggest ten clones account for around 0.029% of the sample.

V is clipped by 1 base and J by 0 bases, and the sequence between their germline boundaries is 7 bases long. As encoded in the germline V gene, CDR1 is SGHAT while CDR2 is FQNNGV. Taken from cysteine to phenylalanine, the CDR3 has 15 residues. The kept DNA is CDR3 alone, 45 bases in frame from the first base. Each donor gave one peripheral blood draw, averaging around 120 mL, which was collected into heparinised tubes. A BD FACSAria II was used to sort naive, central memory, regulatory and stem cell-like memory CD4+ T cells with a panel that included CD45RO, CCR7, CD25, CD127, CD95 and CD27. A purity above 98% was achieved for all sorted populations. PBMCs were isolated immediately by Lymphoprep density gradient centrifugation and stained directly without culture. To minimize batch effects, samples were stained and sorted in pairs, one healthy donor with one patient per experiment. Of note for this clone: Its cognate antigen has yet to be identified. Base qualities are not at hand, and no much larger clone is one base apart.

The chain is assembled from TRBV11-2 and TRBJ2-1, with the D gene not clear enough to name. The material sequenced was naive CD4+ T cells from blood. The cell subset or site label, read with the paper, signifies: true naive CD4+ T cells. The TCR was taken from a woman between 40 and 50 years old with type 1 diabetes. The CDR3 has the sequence CASSLGLTSYNEQFF. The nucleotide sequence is TGTGCCAGCAGCTTAGGGCTTACCTCCTACAATGAGCAGTTCTTC.